This is a list of T cell receptor beta chains from one sample in a study of blood T cell repertoires in COVID-19. TCRdb's table, derived via immunoSEQ multiplex PCR, lists solely in-frame clones and lacks some. The data show about 160,000 clones, 70% to 80% seen once. The sample comprised peripheral blood. The receptors were gathered from a man aged 55 to 70 with acute or convalescent COVID-19. Both conserved end residues are part of each CDR3. Fields, in order: clone size, D gene, CDR3 length, V gene, J gene, CDR3 DNA, CDR3 protein. The D gene is left open where the match is weak. Where a row states a size, it is once, few, many or the class of an expanded clone; other rows omit it.

>.|.|14|TRBV6-6|TRBJ2-1
TGTGCCAGCAGTTACTCCCAGGGCCCCAATGAGCAGTTCTTC
CASSYSQGPNEQFF
>.|TRBD1|15|TRBV2|TRBJ1-5
TGTGCCAGCGAACAGGGGGCTAGGGGCAATCAGCCCCAGCATTTT
CASEQGARGNQPQHF
>.|.|15|TRBV3-1/TRBV3-2|TRBJ1-1
TGTGCCAGCAGCCAACAACCAGGGGTGAACACTGAAGCTTTCTTT
CASSQQPGVNTEAFF
>few|TRBD1|16|TRBV7-8|TRBJ2-2
TGTGCCAGCAGCTTGAGGACAGGGAGGAACACCGGGGAGCTGTTTTTT
CASSLRTGRNTGELFF
>.|.|13|TRBV6-4|TRBJ2-2
TGTGCCAGCAGTTTGACAGAAAGCGGGGAGCTGTTTTTT
CASSLTESGELFF
>.|.|15|TRBV5-4|TRBJ2-1
TGTGCCAGCAGCTTGCTAGGTAGCTCCTACAATGAGCAGTTCTTC
CASSLLGSSYNEQFF
>.|.|16|TRBV5-5|TRBJ2-5
TGTGCCAGCAGGGGGGCGCAGCTAGCAAGCCAAGAGACCCAGTACTTC
CASRGAQLASQETQYF
>.|TRBD1|16|TRBV15|TRBJ2-7
TGTGCCACCAGCCGAGAGGCGGGCAGGGGGCTGTACGAGCAGTACTTC
CATSREAGRGLYEQYF
>.|.|14|TRBV7-2|TRBJ1-6
TGTGCCAGCAGCTTAGACAGGAGGGATTCACCCCTCCACTTT
CASSLDRRDSPLHF
>.|TRBD1|14|TRBV27|TRBJ2-7
TGTGCCAGCAGTTTCGGGACAGGTACCTACGAGCAGTACTTC
CASSFGTGTYEQYF
>.|.|10|TRBV20-1|TRBJ1-2
TGCAGTGCTGGGGACACTGGCTACACCTTC
CSAGDTGYTF
>.|.|13|TRBV20-1|TRBJ2-7
TGCAGTGCGAGTACTGCGGTCTCCTACGAGCAGTACTTC
CSASTAVSYEQYF
>once|TRBD1|15|TRBV27|TRBJ1-1
TGTGCCAGCAGTTTATTCCCAGGGGGACGGACTGAAGCTTTCTTT
CASSLFPGGRTEAFF
>.|.|19|TRBV5-1|TRBJ1-1
TGCGCCAGCAGCTTGGATGGTGTTGTTAGGAGAGGATTGAACACTGAAGCTTTCTTT
CASSLDGVVRRGLNTEAFF
>once|TRBD1|15|TRBV7-9|TRBJ1-4
TGTGCCAGCAGCCCCCCGAGACAGGGGGATGAAAAACTGTTTTTT
CASSPPRQGDEKLFF
>once|TRBD2|12|TRBV7-3|TRBJ2-1
TGTGCCAGCAGCTCCAGCGGGGTGGGGCAGTTCTTC
CASSSSGVGQFF
>.|.|15|TRBV14|TRBJ2-2
TGTGCCAGCAGCCAAGTGGGAGCGGCCACCGGGGAGCTGTTTTTT
CASSQVGAATGELFF
>.|.|14|TRBV6-5|TRBJ1-1
TGTGCCAGCAGGATACCAGGCCGAACGGCTGAAGCTTTCTTT
CASRIPGRTAEAFF
>few|TRBD1|15|TRBV7-2|TRBJ2-5
TGTGCCAGCAGCAATTACCCGACAGGGGGAGAGACCCAGTACTTC
CASSNYPTGGETQYF
>.|.|15|TRBV5-4|TRBJ2-3
TGTGCCAGCAGCCGAAGACAGGATAGCACAGATACGCAGTATTTT
CASSRRQDSTDTQYF
>.|.|12|TRBV6-1|TRBJ1-1
TGTGCCAGCAGTGAAGGGCCGATTGAAGCTTTCTTT
CASSEGPIEAFF
>.|TRBD1|15|TRBV6-5|TRBJ2-7
TGTGCCAGCAGTTACTTCGGGACAGGGGAATACGAGCAGTACTTC
CASSYFGTGEYEQYF
>.|.|13|TRBV2|TRBJ2-7
TGTGCCAGCAGTGAAAGCACCTCCTACGAGCAGTACTTC
CASSESTSYEQYF
>few|.|13|TRBV6-5|TRBJ1-5
TGTGCCAGCAGTACGGACAGAGATCAGCCCCAGCATTTT
CASSTDRDQPQHF